This TCR beta chain was recorded in a study of blood T cell repertoires in COVID-19. TCRdb keeps only in-frame clones here, not all; method: immunoSEQ multiplex PCR. The data contain 150,000 to 200,000 clones, over 80% of them singletons. Germline-derived CDR1 and CDR2 are MDHEN and SYDVKM. Trimming stripped 7 bases from V and 9 bases from J, with 18 bases between. This CDR3 has 13 residues. The table lists this clone with a few counts. The source material was peripheral blood. This receptor was obtained from a woman older than 75 with active or convalescent COVID-19. The chain carries TRBV28 and TRBJ1-2; the D gene is possibly TRBD1 (5 bases). As DNA, the CDR3 is TGTGCCAGCATCCAGGGCCTCGCAGGGAGCTACACCTTC. Amino acid sequence: CASIQGLAGSYTF.